This TCR beta chain emerged from a study of PD-L1 blockade in urothelial cancer. Study as a whole: Samples of blood were analyzed 3 weeks (second dose) and 6 weeks after treatment start.

Time point defined: peripheral blood 6 weeks after treatment start. Trimming cost V 7 bases and J 9 bases; bases outside gene matches: 11. Germline values: CDR1 MNHNS, CDR2 SASEGT. The CDR3 extends over 15 amino acids. The table came from immunoSEQ multiplex PCR; TCRdb's copy has only in-frame clones and leaves some out. This sample yields under 35,000 clones, of which roughly 87% are seen a single time; around 8.5% belongs to the top ten. The TCR was taken from a man aged 80 or over with urothelial cancer. The chain uses TRBV6-1 and TRBJ2-1; 11 nucleotides agree with TRBD2. The specimen comprised PBMCs, sampled around atezolizumab (anti-PD-L1) treatment. CDR3 DNA: TGTGCCAGCATAGCGGGAGGGCCGATTGTGGGTGAGCAGTTCTTC. Its translation is CASIAGGPIVGEQFF.